The entry that follows covers one T cell receptor beta chain sequence. This clone was counted between two and nine times. Its target antigen remains unknown. No base quality values were provided; no much bigger clone lies one nucleotide off. This sample was included in a study of cytomegalovirus exposure and HLA in healthy donors (dated by TCRdb to 2015 to 2018). For the wider study: In an earlier analysis of about 560 of the donors, 250 to 350 Gb of sequence data and 90 million to 120 million unique TCR beta sequences from about 190 million T cells were reported. Rather than using new phenotypic data, the later analysis identified candidate immune exposures from TCR beta sequences and from how often those sequences occurred across donors. Using immunosequencing, the study profiled T cell repertoires from about 610 subjects and related those repertoires to cytomegalovirus serostatus. To study patterns of TCR occurrence, a later analysis re-analyzed previously published TCR beta repertoires from hundreds of donors and added high-resolution HLA genotyping. Of the approximately 400 genotyped donors, 75% to 85% were placed in the genetic ancestry cluster associated with self-reported Caucasian donors. In addition to the first cohort of hundreds of subjects, a separate validation cohort of 130 or so different subjects was used. Every discovery cohort repertoire had been produced on one sequencing platform. Typing coverage varied by locus: roughly 620-640 donors for A, B, C, DRB1 and DQB1; roughly 510 for DQA1; 600 to 610 for DPA1; approximately 450 for DPB1. About 320 gigabases of sequencing data and tens of millions of unique TCR sequences were included in an early release covering over 600 HLA-typed donors. Because of strong linkage in the cohort, five DR-DQ haplotypes were treated as single units for association and clustering. In a later genetic analysis, genome-wide SNP genotypes for about 55% of the roughly 700 donors were used, and that subset was treated as a discovery cohort. Alongside the repertoire data, information on donor age, sex, ethnicity and CMV serostatus was compiled. Class I and class II HLA loci were covered by the typing at four-digit resolution. On average, roughly 240,000 unique TCR beta nucleotide sequences were sequenced per donor among 350 to 400 genotyped donors of the cohort, with roughly 19% of those sequences being non-productive. The study combined high-throughput TCR immunosequencing, statistical association of individual TCRs with disease status, and machine learning to predict cytomegalovirus infection status. The aim of the study was to test whether cataloging public T cell receptors could identify signatures of past pathogen exposure. An earlier analysis of 500 to 750 of the donors applied high-throughput TCR beta sequencing to assess whether each TCR beta V gene segment acted as functional or pseudogenic. The paper as a whole reports these results and caveats: In a later analysis, HLA-associated TCR beta chains showed more clonal expansion and lower generation probabilities than non-associated chains that were equally common. Because HLA typing was unavailable for some donors at each locus, only the typed subset was used in association tests. It was suggested by the authors that the approach could potentially be generalized to other disease states and immunological phenotypes. Most TCR sequences were observed very rarely across donors, whereas some public TCRs were present in many individuals. Broadly in line with IMGT annotations, most TCR beta V segments showed up in productive rearrangements about 87% or about 30% of the time in an earlier analysis of around 600 of the donors. Several of the top co-occurrence clusters appeared to be linked to parvovirus B19, influenza, CMV and Epstein-Barr virus, according to a later analysis. Cytomegalovirus status was reported to be diagnosed by the classifier with high specificity and sensitivity in both the original and validation cohorts. The study gave a list of about 160 TCR beta chains associated with cytomegalovirus. In a later analysis, the rate of TCR association differed among HLA loci, with DRB1 alleles having the most associated TCRs and HLA-C alleles having the fewest. For the cohort, immune exposure information was limited to CMV serostatus. Presence/absence analyses assumed roughly uniform sequencing depth across donors, an assumption that may not hold. In vitro tests confirmed that three of the cytomegalovirus-associated TCR beta chains recognize cytomegalovirus antigens. In a later analysis, about 16,000 TCR beta sequences were associated with specific HLA alleles at a false discovery rate of 0.05. Over 15 rarely observed V segments, including chromosome 9 orphons, were excluded from the earlier analysis of about 600 of the donors because counts were too low. A later genetic analysis associated a missense DCLRE1C variant with V-gene and J-gene trimming of TCR beta chains, and an independent cohort replicated the association. When HLA alleles, especially DR and DQ, strongly co-occurred, TCR associations were difficult to assign to individual alleles. In a later analysis, most CMV-associated TCR beta chains were found to appear HLA-restricted, with HLA associations seemingly driven largely by CMV exposure. A further reported finding was that TCR beta sequences accurately predicted the HLA-A and HLA-B alleles for most subjects in the first cohort. A later genetic analysis reported fewer N-insertions in productive TCRs among donors in an Asian-associated ancestry cluster than the approximately 670-donor mean. Linkage disequilibrium might explain the correlated functional status among segregating V segments, but an unknown experimental factor could not be excluded. A cluster of highly shared sequence variants was judged likely to be a technical artifact of the sequencing pipeline. The cohort was sequenced for TCR beta chains only, and without alpha or paired-chain data the features that could be detected were limited. Because the 87-base-pair reads could not distinguish some IMGT-functional V segments, including TRBV6-2 and TRBV6-3, those segments were excluded.

The cohort comprised under 700 healthy bone marrow donors. Cohort members were all nominally healthy when sampled, although unrecorded immune exposures were likely present. The donor was CMV seropositive and belonged to the group of 250 to 350 seropositive cohort members. Each donor provided a peripheral blood sample, and peripheral blood mononuclear cells were used for TCR beta sequencing. Genomic DNA was extracted from the blood cell samples with the Qiagen DNeasy Blood Extraction Kit. Library preparation used the immunoSEQ multiplex PCR assay. A mixture of 60 forward primers for TCR Vbeta segments and 13 reverse primers for TCR Jbeta segments was used in the multiplex PCR. A multiplex PCR assay on genomic DNA amplified the CDR3 region of rearranged TCR beta genes. The Illumina HiSeq System was used to sequence the amplified TCR beta libraries as 87-base-pair reads. As for how the authors treated the data: A later analysis tallied approximately 87 million unique TCR beta chains across the 550 to 850 repertoires, and approximately 12 million of those chains were shared by two or more donors. To remove PCR and sequencing errors, raw reads were error-corrected and collapsed into unique sequences using a nearest-neighbor algorithm that merged closely related sequences. To assign V, D and J gene segments, CDR3 sequences were aligned to IMGT reference sequences. Each retained sequence needed at least a six-nucleotide match to both a V gene segment and a J gene segment. A rearrangement counted as productive if the CDR3 had no stop codons and remained in frame with V and J, and every other rearrangement counted as non-productive. Following IMGT convention, CDR3 was defined as the stretch from the second conserved V-encoded cysteine up to the conserved J-encoded phenylalanine. The earlier analysis of roughly 590 of the donors excluded any sequence lacking an unambiguous match to a single V gene segment. An earlier analysis of under 750 of the donors called V segments functional above 56.7% productive rearrangements and segregating when the between-donor standard deviation exceeded 5%. A statistical classification framework was built for diagnosing cytomegalovirus status from the catalog of TCR beta chain sequences. A later analysis assigned V and J genes by comparing TCR nucleotide sequences with IMGT/GENE-DB human TR gene sequences. A later analysis assigned CDR3 sequences and most-parsimonious VDJ recombination scenarios with the TCRdist pipeline. In a later analysis, each TCR beta chain was defined by its CDR3 amino acid sequence together with its V-gene family, and reads lacking a unique V-gene family were excluded. In a later analysis, approximately 640 highly shared, low-generation-probability nucleotide sequences were removed to address suspected cross-contamination and a sequencing artifact. For each public chain, a later analysis derived a clonal expansion index from normalized ranks of inferred template counts within each repertoire. A later analysis computed generation probabilities with a VDJ recombination model fitted to out-of-frame rearrangements, and checked the results against IGoR. In a later analysis, hypergeometric tests were used to score TCR-TCR, TCR-HLA and TCR-CMV co-occurrence, with a repertoire-size bias correction applied to TCR pairs. In a later analysis, false discovery rates were estimated by permuting HLA or CMV assignments 20 times. In a later analysis, co-occurring TCRs were grouped using DBSCAN, and TCRdist sequence similarity was added for clustering within HLA-allele-positive subsets. For co-occurrence clustering, repertoires with fewer than 30,000 or more than 120,000 public chains were excluded, along with roughly five repertoires with anomalous nucleotide sharing. What TCRdb holds here is the immuneACCESS table cut down to in-frame rearrangements. Part of the clones is not present; checked against another copy, under half of the missing clones reflect an unresolved V gene, and the others are unexplained. The V and J calls and clone size were taken over from that table, and D and trimming were inferred from the DNA. This sample is represented by approximately 120,000 clones; 70% to 85% of them were singletons. 13% of the sample lies in the top ten.

The CDR3 has 17 amino acids, counting the end cysteine and phenylalanine. This entry keeps only the CDR3 DNA: 51 bases, framed from base 1. Here V drops 0 bases and J drops 8 bases, and the junction holds 12 bases not matched to any gene. From the germline V gene (reference sequence), CDR1 is LNHDA and CDR2 is SQIVND. This receptor was taken from a woman between 35 and 50 years old in good health and CMV-seropositive. Recombination linked TRBV19 to TRBJ1-2, and 10 junctional nucleotides match TRBD1. Material for sequencing was PBMCs. CDR3 sequence: CASSIDPALGQGTGYTF. The DNA sequence is TGTGCCAGTAGTATAGATCCCGCACTGGGACAGGGGACGGGCTACACCTTC.